This entry describes one T cell receptor (beta chain). Using immunoSEQ multiplex PCR, the repertoire was profiled, and TCRdb retains in-frame clones only, with some absent. Among some 130,000 clones listed, approximately 90% were seen once. The data belong to a study of T cell responses to AZD1222 COVID-19 vaccine. Study details: Pooling was applied to second doses at about 4 or about 12 weeks.

The germline V gene has CDR1 MNHEY and CDR2 SMNVEV (reference sequence). The V end was cut by 3 bases, the J end by 5 bases, with 4 bases between. This CDR3 is 12 amino acids long. The V and J genes are TRBV27 and TRBJ2-2; D call uncertain. The TCR originated in an adult in good health. The sample here was peripheral blood, taken on day 0 of AZD1222 vaccination. CDR3 in amino acids: CASSLGTGELFF. As DNA, the CDR3 is TGTGCCAGCAGTTTGGGGACCGGGGAGCTGTTTTTT.